This TCR beta chain was obtained from a study of T cells in Graves' hyperthyroidism and ophthalmopathy. Study at large: Peripheral blood was obtained at initial diagnosis, preceding any treatment.

The authors deemed Graves' hyperthyroidism stable absent ophthalmopathy progression within 18 months. These patients, aged 18 to 65, had recently diagnosed hyperthyroidism lasting under 2 months. Diagnostic assessment was based on clinical symptoms, serum thyroxine and TRAb, thyroid ultrasound and orbital computed tomography. The CDR3 length is 14 residues. Per the germline V gene, CDR1 is DFQATT and CDR2 is SNEGSKA (reference sequence). On this clonotype: An end of the junction differs from the germline gene, which may be a read error.

What was amplified from RNA transcripts were TCR beta CDR3 regions. Primed by the HTBI set, a first-round RT-PCR was run on the TCR CDR3. TCRdb passed the multiplex PCR reads through MiXCR, listing each CDR3 protein once. Among a few hundred thousand distinct CDR3 sequences listed, approximately 14% were seen once. Source material: blood. This sequence joins TRBV20-1 and TRBJ2-1; D possibly corresponds to TRBD1 (5 bases). This receptor was obtained from a woman in her twenties or thirties with Graves' hyperthyroidism. The CDR3 spells CSAQGASLYYEQFF. The DNA for the CDR3 is TGCAGTGCTCAAGGGGCCTCCCTCTACTATGAGCAGTTCTTC.